This TCR beta chain was recorded in a study of naive and memory T cell subsets. Four subsets defined by CD45RA and CD27 were sorted after CD3, CD4, CD8 and live/dead staining. An equimolar mix of two oligonucleotides served as the beta constant-region primer for TRBC1 and TRBC2. The ligated cDNA underwent four PCR rounds using SP2 and nested alpha and beta constant-region primers. Ligation attached a single-stranded oligonucleotide with a 12-nucleotide UMI and the SP2 primer to the cDNA 3' end. TCRdb redid the calling of the UMI-ligation and nested PCR reads with MiXCR, one entry per CDR3 protein. The data hold 85,000 or so distinct CDR3 sequences, with 9% observed a single time. This clonotype was found many times. The V end was cut by 7 bases, the J end by 9 bases, with 18 bases between. The CDR3 loop spans 12 amino acids. Germline V lookup: CDR1 SQVTM, CDR2 ANQGSEA.

The clonotype comes from a human donor in good health. The chain combines TRBV29-1 with TRBJ1-1; the D gene is possibly TRBD1 (6 bases). Sequencing input: naive CD8+ T cells from blood. The CDR3 DNA sequence: TGCAGCGCCGGGACAACAGAATTCCAAGCTTTCTTT. It encodes CSAGTTEFQAFF.